The 29 T cell receptor beta chains below all came from one sample that was sequenced in a study of metastatic and nonmetastatic thyroid tumors. TCRdb re-analyzed the PCR reads using MiXCR. The sample lists tens of thousands of clones, approximately 16% occurring once. Thyroid surgery had not been preceded by any treatment in any patient. Sequencing input: blood. The source of these receptors is a female donor with papillary thyroid cancer or a benign thyroid nodule (not recorded which). Some clones in this sample may be carry-over from other donors' samples.

The chain recombines TRBV12-3 or TRBV12-4 with TRBJ2-7; 10 nucleotides agree with TRBD2. This CDR3 comprises 12 residues. Trimming at V came to 10 bases and at J to 7 bases, leaving 7 bases not matched to a gene. In nucleotides, the CDR3 is TGTGCCAACAGGGGACTAGCGTTTGAGCAGTACTTC. It encodes CANRGLAFEQYF.

The V call is TRBV3-1, the J call TRBJ2-1, with D tentatively TRBD1 (5 bases). V lost 4 bases, J lost 1 base, and 11 bases lay in between. CDR3 size: 15 residues. The germline V gene has CDR1 LGHDT and CDR2 YNNKEL (reference sequence). CDR3 loop: CASSLRDRSYNEQFF. The CDR3, as DNA: TGTGCCAGCAGCCTCAGAGACAGATCCTACAATGAGCAGTTCTTC.

This clone was seen at least ten times. The V call is TRBV2, the J call TRBJ2-3; tentatively, D is TRBD2 (5 bases). In germline, CDR1 is SNHLY, CDR2 FYNNEI. Trimming stripped 4 bases from V and 0 bases from J, with 11 bases between. CDR3 length equals 15 residues. The CDR3 DNA follows: TGTGCCAGCAGTGCTAAGCGGACTAGCACAGATACGCAGTATTTT. It is translated as CASSAKRTSTDTQYF.

This clone is termed large. The CDR3 nucleotides read TGTGCCAGCAGCTTAGAGGCAGTGAACACTGAAGCTTTCTTT. It codes for CASSLEAVNTEAFF. The rearrangement joins TRBV7-6 to TRBJ1-1; D gene ambiguous. Per the germline V gene, CDR1 is SGHVS and CDR2 is FNYEAQ. Trimming removed 1 base from V and 0 bases from J, with 6 bases in between. The CDR3 extends over 14 amino acids.

At least ten counts were recorded for this clone. The chain has TRBV5-1 and TRBJ2-3; D gene ambiguous. Germline V lookup: CDR1 SGHRS, CDR2 YFSETQ. V was cut by 4 bases and J by 2 bases, with 2 bases left in between. CDR3 length: 11 residues. In DNA form, the CDR3 reads TGCGCCAGCAGCAACACAGATACGCAGTATTTT. Translating it yields CASSNTDTQYF.

This clone was counted many times. The V call is TRBV20-1, the J call TRBJ2-1; tentative D call: TRBD2 (6 bases). The CDR3 is 13 amino acids. Germline V gene sequence: CDR1 DFQATT, CDR2 SNEGSKA (reference sequence). The V gene lost 4 bases and the J gene lost 7 bases, with 14 bases spanning the gap. Written as DNA, the CDR3 is TGCAGTGCTACTCGGGACTCTCGTAATGAGCAGTTCTTC. Translation gives CSATRDSRNEQFF.

Many counts were recorded for this clone. This rearrangement joins TRBV16 to TRBJ1-5; 7 bases align to TRBD1. The CDR3 has 17 residues. Germline values: CDR1 KGHSY, CDR2 FQNENV. Germline trimming cut 1 base from V and 0 bases from J; bases unmatched to any gene: 6. The CDR3: CASSQWGQPSSNQPQHF. CDR3 in DNA: TGTGCCAGCAGCCAATGGGGACAGCCTTCTAGCAATCAGCCCCAGCATTTT.

This clone has a handful of counts. A junction end diverges from the germline sequence, so it may reflect a read error. This chain uses TRBV28 with TRBJ2-7; D perhaps matches TRBD2 (7 bases). This CDR3 spans 15 amino acids. CDR1 is MDHEN, CDR2 SYDVKM, per germline. CDR3 coding DNA: TGTGCCAGCAGTCCCATAGGGGGGGCCATTTACGAGAAGTACTTC. Residues: CASSPIGGAIYEKYF.

This clone was recorded many times. The J gene is TRBJ1-1, the V gene TRBV10-2; D call uncertain. CDR3 length equals 15 residues. Germline assignment: CDR1 WSHSY and CDR2 SAAADI. The V end was cut by 0 bases, the J end by 5 bases, with 13 bases between. This chain's CDR3 is CASSESVTRGTEAFF. CDR3 in DNA: TGCGCCAGCAGTGAGTCTGTTACCCGGGGAACTGAAGCTTTCTTT.

Many counts were recorded for this clone. The V call is TRBV6-1, the J call TRBJ2-3; 11 positions agree with TRBD2. The V gene's germline CDR1 is MNHNS and CDR2 SASEGT. V trimming: 4 bases; J trimming: 6 bases; junction bases outside the gene matches: 6. This CDR3 has 15 residues. The DNA of the CDR3 is TGTGCCAGCAGTGGTACTAGCGGGAGTGGGGATACGCAGTATTTT. Amino acids: CASSGTSGSGDTQYF.

This clone was observed many times. The gene calls are TRBV12-3 or TRBV12-4 and TRBJ2-7, with D perhaps being TRBD1 or TRBD2 (5 bases each). The V end lost 3 bases, the J end lost 3 bases, and 12 bases lay between the germline ends. The CDR3 covers 14 residues. This chain's CDR3 is CASSLGLAVYEQYF. The CDR3 region has the DNA TGTGCCAGCAGTTTGGGGCTAGCAGTCTACGAGCAGTACTTC.

The V and J genes are TRBV9 and TRBJ2-5, with D perhaps given as TRBD1 or TRBD2 (5 bases each). V was trimmed by 4 bases and J by 2 bases, leaving 21 bases between them. This CDR3 comprises 17 residues. Germline V gives CDR1 SGDLS, CDR2 YYNGEE. This CDR3 is CASSYGVTWGSQETQYF. The CDR3 region has the DNA TGTGCCAGCAGCTATGGTGTTACATGGGGGTCACAAGAGACCCAGTACTTC.

This clone is labeled medium-sized (0.01 to 0.1%). This sequence joins TRBV7-9 and TRBJ2-7; TRBD1 matches 7 bases. Trimming removed 5 bases from V and 6 bases from J; junction bases left unmatched: 4. The V gene's germline CDR1 is SEHNR and CDR2 FQNEAQ (reference sequence). The CDR3 runs 12 residues. The CDR3 sequence: CASSQTGFEQYF. The CDR3 DNA is TGTGCCAGCAGCCAGACAGGGTTCGAGCAGTACTTC. Based on the CDR3 plus reference TRBV7-9 and TRBJ2-7, the full variable domain is DTGVSQNPRHKITKRGQNVTFRCDPISEHNRLYWYRQTLGQGPEFLTYFQNEAQLEKSRLLSDRFSAERPKGSFSTLEIQRTEQGDSAMYLCASSQTGFEQYFGPGTRLTVT.

J is TRBJ2-2 and V is TRBV2, with 14 bases that match TRBD2. Trimming removed 6 bases from V and 7 bases from J; junction bases left unmatched: 10. The CDR3 has 17 residues. The V gene's germline CDR1 is SNHLY and CDR2 FYNNEI. The CDR3 coding sequence is TGTGCCAGCAGCGTGGGACTAGCGGGAGTTTTTGGCGGGGAGCTGTTTTTT. Protein product: CASSVGLAGVFGGELFF. Looking up the rest from reference TRBV2 and TRBJ2-2 gives the full variable domain: EPEVTQTPSHQVTQMGQEVILRCVPISNHLYFYWYRQILGQKVEFLVSFYNNEISEKSEIFDDQFSVERPDGSNFTLKIRSTKLEDSAMYFCASSVGLAGVFGGELFFGEGSRLTVL.

This clone was detected ten times or more. J is TRBJ2-1 and V is TRBV4-2; 7 bases map to TRBD2. V gave up 2 bases and J gave up 8 bases; unmatched junction bases: 9. The V gene's germline CDR1 is LGHNA and CDR2 YNFKEQ. The CDR3 covers 15 residues. CDR3 amino acids: CASSQSGVVGYEQFF. For the CDR3, the DNA is TGTGCCAGCAGCCAAAGCGGGGTCGTGGGCTATGAGCAGTTCTTC.

This clone turned up a few times. The chain is built from TRBV5-5 and TRBJ1-2; D may be TRBD1 (5 bases). Per the germline V gene, CDR1 is SGHKS and CDR2 is YYEKEE (reference sequence). This CDR3 has 14 amino acids. Trimming cost V 2 bases and J 0 bases, with 8 bases left between them. The CDR3 sequence: CASSFDSSNYGYTF. The DNA of the CDR3 is TGTGCCAGCAGCTTTGACAGTTCTAACTATGGCTACACCTTC.

This clone was seen at least ten times. This rearrangement joins TRBV6-2 or TRBV6-3 to TRBJ2-3, with D maybe TRBD2 (6 bases). V lost 8 bases and J lost 3, with 15 bases in between. Looked up from germline, CDR1 is MNHEY and CDR2 is SVGEGT. There are 14 residues in the CDR3. Here the CDR3 DNA reads TGTGCCAGCGGGGGGTATTGGGGAACAGATACGCAGTATTTT. Protein: CASGGYWGTDTQYF.

In regard to this clone: A read error may explain this, as a much larger clone is one base away. V is TRBV20-1 and J is TRBJ2-1; D call uncertain. CDR3 length equals 13 residues. Germline assignment: CDR1 DFQATT and CDR2 SNEGSKA (reference sequence). Trimming left V 3 bases short and J 3 bases short, with 9 bases between. CDR3 residues: CSASWVVYNEQFF. The CDR3 nucleotides are TGCAGTGCTAGTTGGGTGGTCTACAATGAGCAGTTCTTC.

This clone was detected many times. The rearrangement uses TRBV20-1 and TRBJ1-5; D is undetermined. The germline V gene encodes CDR1 DFQATT and CDR2 SNEGSKA (reference sequence). The V gene lost 6 bases and the J gene lost 8 bases, with 26 bases spanning the gap. CDR3 length: 16 residues. The CDR3 nucleotides read TGCAGTGCGAGTTCTTTTTTGGACCCCTTCGAAAAGCCCCAGCATTTT. Protein sequence: CSASSFLDPFEKPQHF.

This clone was counted at least ten times. The chain recombines TRBV11-2 with TRBJ2-7, with 7 bases that match TRBD1. Germline values: CDR1 SGHAT, CDR2 FQNNGV. V lost 1 base, J lost 5 bases, and 8 bases stayed unmatched. The CDR3 covers 15 residues. In DNA form, the CDR3 reads TGTGCCAGCAGCTTAGGGGCAGGGGGTTGGGACGAGCAGTACTTC. Translated: CASSLGAGGWDEQYF.

This clone occurred many times. J is TRBJ1-5 and V is TRBV7-8; 7 nucleotides match TRBD1. Germline loops: CDR1 SGHVS, CDR2 FQNEAQ. Trimming removed 1 base from V and 4 bases from J; junction bases left unmatched: 4. There are 15 residues in the CDR3. CDR3 sequence: CASSLEAGGNQPQHF. The CDR3 nucleotides are TGTGCCAGCAGCTTAGAGGCAGGGGGAAATCAGCCCCAGCATTTT.

This clone was recorded many times. The CDR3 end shows no conserved phenylalanine or tryptophan, and so a read error is likely. The chain joins TRBV18 to TRBJ1-1, with TRBD1 matching 9 bases. With V trimmed by 3 bases and J by 5 bases, 13 bases remained unmatched. The CDR3 extends over 17 amino acids. Germline values: CDR1 KGHSH, CDR2 LQKENI. CDR3 bases: TGTGCCAGCTCACCCACGCACTTTAAGACAGGGGGAACTGAAGCTTTCCTT. Residues: CASSPTHFKTGGTEAFL.

The table lists this clone with many counts. This chain joins TRBV12-3 or TRBV12-4 and TRBJ2-1, with D possibly being TRBD2 (7 bases). The CDR3 is 14 amino acids. The V end was cut by 8 bases, the J end by 5 bases, with 16 bases between. The CDR3: CASLRDGGHNEQFF. CDR3 nucleotide sequence: TGTGCCAGCCTTCGTGACGGGGGGCACAATGAGCAGTTCTTC.

This clone was observed a few times. The junction does not match germline at one end; this may be a read error. V and J are TRBV28 and TRBJ1-5; D possibly corresponds to TRBD1 (5 bases). Per the germline V gene, CDR1 is MDHEN and CDR2 is SYDVKM. This CDR3 spans 15 amino acids. The CDR3: CASSTGQGRNQPKHF. CDR3 nucleotide sequence: TGTGCCAGCAGCACGGGGCAGGGACGCAATCAGCCCAAGCATTTT.

This clone appeared a few times. One junction end does not reproduce the germline sequence, and a read error may be involved. This chain joins TRBV11-2 and TRBJ2-7, with a tentative D call TRBD2 (5 bases). CDR1 and CDR2 from the germline V gene are SGHAT and FQNNGV. CDR3 length: 13 residues. The CDR3 DNA reads TGCGCCAGTGTATCACAGCGGCTTTACGAGCAGTACTTC. Protein product: CASVSQRLYEQYF.

This clone showed up many times. The chain employs TRBV2 and TRBJ2-5; 12 bases line up with TRBD2. J gave up 7 bases and V 7 bases, and 10 bases lay outside the gene matches. CDR3 length: 15 amino acids. Germline CDR1 and CDR2: SNHLY and FYNNEI. For the CDR3, the DNA is TGTGCCAGCATCCAGACTAGCGGGAGCCCCACGACCCAGTACTTC. Protein: CASIQTSGSPTTQYF.

In the case of this clone: This clone may be a read error of a much larger clone one base away. The chain couples TRBV4-2 to TRBJ2-3; 11 bases line up with TRBD2. The CDR3 is 16 residues long. Germline V CDR1 and CDR2: LGHNA, YNFKEQ. The CDR3 DNA is TGTGCCAGCAGCCAATCGTCCGGGACTAGCGGAGATACGCGGTATTTT. Its protein is CASSQSSGTSGDTRYF.

This clone was observed at least ten times. The rearrangement joins TRBV6-1 to TRBJ2-3; D possibly corresponds to TRBD1 (8 bases). CDR1 and CDR2 from the germline V gene are MNHNS and SASEGT. CDR3 length: 16 residues. Trimming removed 6 bases at V and 7 bases at J, with 23 bases between. CDR3 DNA sequence: TGTGCCAGCAGACCCGCACAGGGGGGGAGCAGTTATACGCAGTATTTT. This gives the protein CASRPAQGGSSYTQYF.

This clone occurred many times. The chain employs TRBV6-4 and TRBJ2-1; D might be TRBD2 (6 bases). Germline V gene sequence: CDR1 MRHNA, CDR2 SNTAGT. Trimming removed 3 bases from V and 0 bases from J, with 24 bases in between. CDR3 length: 20 residues. The CDR3 DNA reads TGTGCCAGCAGTGAGGTGTCGGGACTTAGTCAGAGGGGCTCCTACAATGAGCAGTTCTTC. Protein sequence: CASSEVSGLSQRGSYNEQFF.